This is a list of T cell receptor beta chains from one sample in a study of Graves' ophthalmopathy and Graves' hyperthyroidism. TCRdb re-derived calls from the multiplex PCR reads in MiXCR, one entry per CDR3 protein. This sample has about 500,000 distinct CDR3 sequences, with approximately 14% found just once. The sample comprised blood. These receptors all come from a woman between 25 and 40 years old with Graves' ophthalmopathy. Both conserved end residues are part of each CDR3. Fields, in order: V gene, D gene, clone size, J gene, CDR3 length, CDR3 protein, CDR3 DNA. A D gene is named only where the DNA matches it firmly. Rows may omit the clone size; those that give it use once, few, many or a size class.

TRBV28	.	many	TRBJ1-5	11	CASSFGQPQHF	TGTGCCAGCAGTTTTGGTCAGCCCCAGCATTTT
TRBV6-5	.	many	TRBJ2-7	14	CASSYRVGTYEQYF	TGTGCCAGCAGTTACAGGGTTGGGACCTACGAGCAGTACTTC
TRBV20-1	.	many	TRBJ1-5	13	CSAYHPGNQPQHF	TGCAGTGCTTACCACCCAGGGAATCAGCCCCAGCATTTT
TRBV7-9	.	few	TRBJ1-2	15	CASSIRQVSNYGYTF	TGTGCCAGCAGCATTCGACAGGTTTCTAACTATGGCTACACCTTC
TRBV20-1	.	many	TRBJ1-1	14	CSVRKPRVDTEAFF	TGCAGTGTCAGGAAACCCAGGGTGGACACTGAAGCTTTCTTT
TRBV6-5	TRBD1	many	TRBJ1-2	13	CASKTVQGDGYTF	TGTGCCAGCAAGACCGTACAGGGGGATGGCTACACCTTC
TRBV7-2	.	many	TRBJ2-5	12	CASALGAETQYF	TGTGCCAGCGCGCTAGGGGCAGAGACCCAGTACTTC
TRBV28	TRBD1	many	TRBJ2-7	13	CASSWIQGSEQYF	TGTGCCAGCAGCTGGATACAGGGGAGCGAGCAGTACTTC
TRBV30	.	many	TRBJ1-1	14	CAWSVPPGLAEAFF	TGTGCCTGGAGTGTACCCCCGGGGTTGGCTGAAGCTTTCTTT
TRBV11-2	.	many	TRBJ2-5	15	CASSSRQPQWETQYF	TGTGCCAGCAGCTCGAGGCAGCCTCAGTGGGAGACCCAGTACTTC
TRBV12-3/TRBV12-4	TRBD1	many	TRBJ2-7	18	CASSFLLGGQGRKYEQYF	TGTGCCAGCAGTTTTCTCTTGGGGGGACAGGGAAGAAAGTACGAGCAGTACTTC
TRBV12-3/TRBV12-4	.	.	TRBJ1-1	13	CASSFLLGSEAFF	TGTGCCAGCAGTTTCTTATTGGGATCTGAAGCTTTCTTT
TRBV20-1	.	many	TRBJ1-5	15	CSASGGTYSNQPQHF	TGCAGTGCTAGTGGCGGGACCTATAGCAATCAGCCCCAGCATTTT
TRBV19	.	many	TRBJ1-5	17	CASSIPAARWANQPQHF	TGTGCCAGTAGTATACCCGCGGCCCGGTGGGCTAATCAGCCCCAGCATTTT
TRBV27	.	many	TRBJ2-2	16	CASSLWGLGNTGELFF	TGTGCCAGCAGTTTATGGGGATTAGGGAACACCGGGGAGCTGTTTTTT
TRBV30	.	few	TRBJ2-7	14	CAWSATRLPYEQYF	TGTGCCTGGAGTGCAACCAGGTTGCCCTACGAGCAGTACTTC
TRBV3-1	.	few	TRBJ2-7	15	CASSRGGTGAHEQYF	TGTGCCAGCAGCCGGGGGGGGACAGGCGCGCACGAGCAGTACTTC
TRBV12-3/TRBV12-4	TRBD1	many	TRBJ1-2	14	CASTPGGTAYGYTF	TGTGCCAGCACTCCCGGAGGGACAGCCTATGGCTACACCTTC
TRBV11-3	.	many	TRBJ2-7	15	CASSLISGLASEQYF	TGTGCCAGCAGCTTAATATCGGGCCTCGCCAGCGAGCAGTACTTC
TRBV12-3/TRBV12-4	TRBD1	many	TRBJ1-2	14	CASSTDRGLSGYTF	TGTGCCAGCAGTACCGACAGGGGGCTCTCTGGCTACACCTTC
TRBV7-8	.	few	TRBJ2-2	15	CASSSTGSGAGELFF	TGTGCCAGCAGCTCGACAGGTTCGGGGGCCGGGGAGCTGTTTTTT
TRBV6-4	.	many	TRBJ1-5	20	CASSALIAGEGVYSNQPQHF	TGTGCCAGCAGTGCCCTGATAGCAGGGGAAGGGGTATATAGCAATCAGCCCCAGCATTTT
TRBV6-2/TRBV6-3	.	many	TRBJ2-2	18	CASSYSTGSSLLSGELFF	TGTGCCAGCAGTTACTCGACAGGTTCATCACTATTATCGGGGGAGCTGTTTTTT
TRBV24-1	.	few	TRBJ2-7	18	CATSDLPGAGLGHYEQYF	TGTGCCACCAGTGATTTGCCAGGTGCGGGACTCGGGCATTACGAGCAGTACTTC
TRBV18	.	.	TRBJ1-5	15	CASSTRDVSNQPQHF	TGTGCCAGCTCAACACGGGACGTTAGCAATCAGCCCCAGCATTTT
TRBV27	.	few	TRBJ2-2	16	CASSPGGTVLSGELFF	TGTGCCAGCAGTCCCGGCGGGACAGTTTTATCCGGGGAGCTGTTTTTT
TRBV6-5	.	many	TRBJ1-1	12	CASSYSGREAFF	TGTGCCAGCAGTTACTCGGGCAGGGAAGCTTTCTTT
TRBV12-5	.	few	TRBJ1-3	14	CASGVGASGNTIYF	TGTGCTAGTGGTGTAGGGGCGTCGGGAAACACCATATATTTT
TRBV6-5	.	.	TRBJ1-2	13	CASSYSRQYGYTF	TGTGCCAGCAGTTACTCGCGGCAGTATGGCTACACCTTC
TRBV5-1	.	many	TRBJ1-1	15	CASSLARGEEFEAFF	TGCGCCAGCAGCTTGGCCCGGGGTGAGGAATTTGAAGCTTTCTTT
TRBV6-1	TRBD1	.	TRBJ1-6	17	CASSEPRTGAYNSPLHF	TGTGCCAGCAGTGAACCTAGGACAGGGGCGTATAATTCACCCCTCCACTTT
TRBV7-2	.	many	TRBJ2-5	13	CASSLRDLETQYF	TGTGCCAGCAGCCTTAGGGACTTGGAGACCCAGTACTTC
TRBV6-1	.	many	TRBJ2-7	14	CASSDPTLSYEQYF	TGTGCCAGCAGTGACCCCACCTTATCCTACGAGCAGTACTTC
TRBV11-1	.	few	TRBJ1-3	15	CASSRDSYSGNTIYF	TGTGCCAGCAGCCGCGACAGTTACTCTGGAAACACCATATATTTT
TRBV4-1	.	many	TRBJ2-2	15	CASSQNFLNTGELFF	TGCGCCAGCAGCCAAAACTTCCTGAACACCGGGGAGCTGTTTTTT
TRBV20-1	TRBD1	many	TRBJ1-2	13	CSAHRGQHGGYTF	TGCAGTGCTCACAGGGGGCAGCATGGTGGCTACACCTTC
TRBV20-1	TRBD1	many	TRBJ2-2	14	CSAKGQGGAGELFF	TGCAGTGCAAAGGGACAGGGAGGGGCCGGGGAGCTGTTTTTT
TRBV28	TRBD2	many	TRBJ2-5	16	CASSLGREWLGETQYF	TGTGCCAGCAGTTTAGGGCGGGAGTGGCTTGGAGAGACCCAGTACTTC
TRBV6-1	.	.	TRBJ2-5	14	CASSRDTSQETQYF	TGTGCCAGCAGCCGGGACACTTCTCAAGAGACCCAGTACTTC
TRBV27	.	many	TRBJ1-2	12	CASTQPGKGYTF	TGTGCCAGCACTCAACCGGGAAAAGGCTACACCTTC
TRBV5-1	TRBD1	.	TRBJ2-2	17	CASSIPEQGADTGELFF	TGCGCCAGCAGCATACCGGAACAGGGGGCAGACACCGGGGAGCTGTTTTTT
TRBV12-3/TRBV12-4	.	many	TRBJ1-1	16	CASNLGQGWTNTEAFF	TGTGCCAGCAACCTGGGACAAGGTTGGACCAACACTGAAGCTTTCTTT
TRBV19	TRBD2	.	TRBJ2-2	17	CASSFRLAGVSTGELFF	TGTGCCAGTAGTTTTAGACTAGCGGGAGTGAGCACCGGGGAGCTGTTTTTT
TRBV6-4	TRBD2	many	TRBJ2-5	14	CASSHPSGAETQYF	TGTGCCAGCAGCCATCCTAGCGGGGCAGAGACCCAGTACTTC
TRBV12-3/TRBV12-4	.	.	TRBJ1-1	15	CASSLRRGGETEAFF	TGTGCCAGCAGTTTAAGAAGGGGTGGTGAGACTGAAGCTTTCTTT
TRBV20-1	TRBD2	few	TRBJ2-5	14	CSASASGGPETQYF	TGCAGTGCTAGCGCGAGCGGGGGCCCGGAGACCCAGTACTTC
TRBV7-2	TRBD2	many	TRBJ2-2	16	CASSLMTGLVGGELFF	TGTGCCAGCAGCTTAATGACTGGACTAGTCGGCGGGGAGCTGTTTTTT
TRBV5-5	TRBD2	few	TRBJ2-5	15	CASSSGGGTQETQYF	TGTGCCAGCAGCTCGGGGGGGGGCACCCAAGAGACCCAGTACTTC
TRBV28	.	.	TRBJ1-1	13	CASSLPPGGAAFF	TGTGCCAGCAGCCTCCCACCTGGGGGGGCAGCTTTCTTT
TRBV6-4	.	.	TRBJ1-1	13	CASPAGLTKEAFF	TGTGCCAGCCCGGCAGGGCTCACAAAGGAAGCTTTCTTT
TRBV15	TRBD1	many	TRBJ1-1	15	CATSRRGQANTEAFF	TGTGCCACCAGCAGGCGGGGACAGGCGAACACTGAAGCTTTCTTT
TRBV6-1	.	many	TRBJ2-7	11	CASGTIYEQYF	TGTGCCAGCGGAACTATTTACGAGCAGTACTTC
TRBV6-2/TRBV6-3	.	many	TRBJ2-5	15	CASRSPGTPVETQYF	TGTGCCAGCAGATCCCCCGGGACTCCTGTAGAGACCCAGTACTTC
TRBV19	.	few	TRBJ1-6	15	CASSIMGPRNSPLHF	TGTGCCAGTAGTATTATGGGACCCCGGAATTCACCCCTCCACTTT
TRBV28	.	few	TRBJ1-6	13	CASAGAPKSTLHF	TGTGCCAGCGCTGGGGCGCCTAAGTCTACCCTCCACTTT
TRBV18	.	.	TRBJ1-2	16	CASSPRPGESDYGYTF	TGTGCCAGCTCACCACGACCCGGGGAGTCCGACTATGGCTACACCTTC
TRBV18	TRBD1	few	TRBJ1-3	17	CASSPSIQGASRNTIYF	TGTGCCAGCTCACCAAGTATCCAGGGGGCTTCAAGGAACACCATATATTTT
TRBV29-1	TRBD1	many	TRBJ2-7	14	CSVYGTGNSYEQYF	TGCAGTGTTTACGGGACAGGGAACTCCTACGAGCAGTACTTC
TRBV6-2/TRBV6-3	TRBD1	many	TRBJ2-7	16	CASSYGPGQPSYEQYF	TGTGCCAGCAGTTACGGTCCGGGACAGCCTTCCTACGAGCAGTACTTC